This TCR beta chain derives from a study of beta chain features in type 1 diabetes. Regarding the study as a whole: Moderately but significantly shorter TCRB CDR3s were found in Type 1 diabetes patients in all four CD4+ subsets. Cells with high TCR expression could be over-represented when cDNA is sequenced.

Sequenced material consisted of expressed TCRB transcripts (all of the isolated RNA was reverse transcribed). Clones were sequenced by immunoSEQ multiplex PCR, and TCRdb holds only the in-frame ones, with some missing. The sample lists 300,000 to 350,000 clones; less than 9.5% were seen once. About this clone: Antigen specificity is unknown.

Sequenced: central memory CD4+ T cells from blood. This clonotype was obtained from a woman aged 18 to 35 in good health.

The CDR3 here is CAIMDRVDEQYF. The CDR3 bases are TGTGCCATTATGGACAGGGTGGACGAGCAGTACTTC. The chain employs TRBV10-3 and TRBJ2-7; 8 bases align to TRBD1. The V gene end was trimmed by 9 bases and the J gene end by 5 bases; junction bases not matched to a gene: 6. The CDR3 totals 12 residues. Germline loops: CDR1 ENHRY, CDR2 SYGVKD.